Listed here are 9 T cell receptor beta chains from one sample, sequenced in a study of regulatory T cells in long-lasting Graves disease. Arm-PCR of CDR3 regions with iRepertoire HTBI primers generated TCR beta libraries. Each CDR3 protein is one row after TCRdb ran MiXCR on the multiplex PCR reads. The table lists hundreds of thousands of distinct CDR3 sequences, less than 25% of them singletons. Described time point: persistent/refractory GD, antithyroid drugs over 5 years with positive TRAb. Extracted PBMC RNA gave rise to the TCR library. The input for sequencing was peripheral blood mononuclear cells (PBMCs), taken when the disease was refractory, from a patient treated with antithyroid drugs. The origin of the receptors is a female donor with Graves disease.

On this clonotype: The conserved final phenylalanine or tryptophan is absent from the CDR3, which likely points to a read error. V usage is TRBV18 and J usage is TRBJ1-6; 7 bases are shared with TRBD1. This CDR3 is 16 amino acids long. Germline V gene sequence: CDR1 KGHSH, CDR2 LQKENI. Trimming cost V 0 bases and J 14 bases; bases outside gene matches: 13. The CDR3 reads CASSPPRTGGRGALHL. The DNA for the CDR3 is TGTGCCAGCTCACCACCCCGGACAGGCGGCCGGGGAGCCCTCCACCTT.

The chain has TRBV11-2 and TRBJ2-1; 9 bases match TRBD1. J lost 1 base, V lost 4 bases, and 2 bases had no gene match. The CDR3 sequence is 15 residues long. CDR1 and CDR2 (germline): SGHAT, FQNNGV. The CDR3 DNA follows: TGTGCCAGCAGCTCCGGGACAGGGTCCTACAATGAGCAGTTCTTC. Translation gives CASSSGTGSYNEQFF. Together with reference TRBV11-2 and TRBJ2-1, the CDR3 gives the full variable domain: EAGVAQSPRYKIIEKRQSVAFWCNPISGHATLYWYQQILGQGPKLLIQFQNNGVVDDSQLPKDRFSAERLKGVDSTLKIQPAKLEDSAVYLCASSSGTGSYNEQFFGPGTRLTVL.

As concerns this clonotype: This may come from a read error, since a much larger clone is one base off. The V call is TRBV4-1, the J call TRBJ1-1; the D is unclear. The CDR3 consists of 15 residues. Germline lookup yields CDR1 MGHRA and CDR2 YSYEKL. The CDR3 loop is CASSQTFLDGAEVFF. The CDR3 bases are TGCGCCAGCAGCCAGACTTTCCTCGACGGAGCTGAAGTTTTCTTT.

This chain links TRBV6-1 with TRBJ2-7; D not resolved. V dropped 7 bases and J dropped 2 bases, with 15 bases sitting between them. Germline loops: CDR1 MNHNS, CDR2 SASEGT. There are 14 residues in the CDR3. The CDR3, as DNA: TGTGCCAGCACCAAAAATAGACTCGCCTACGAGCAGTACTTC. Translation: CASTKNRLAYEQYF.

The table lists this clonotype with many counts. The CDR3 spells CASSLRRDRGNPEAFF. The CDR3, as DNA: TGTGCCAGCAGTTTACGCCGGGACAGGGGCAATCCTGAAGCTTTCTTT. The V and J genes are TRBV28 and TRBJ1-1; 10 bases are a match to TRBD1. From germline, CDR1 is MDHEN and CDR2 SYDVKM. CDR3 size: 16 residues. V was pared by 2 bases and J by 6 bases, with 9 bases of the junction left unmatched.

The chain uses TRBV7-6 and TRBJ2-1; D perhaps matches TRBD2 (5 bases). Trimming cost V 8 bases and J 7 bases, with 12 bases left between them. This CDR3 spans 12 amino acids. Germline CDR1 SGHVS, CDR2 FNYEAQ. The CDR3 here is CASGRMGNEQFF. The CDR3, as DNA: TGTGCCAGCGGGAGAATGGGAAATGAGCAGTTCTTC. Looking up the rest from reference TRBV7-6 and TRBJ2-1 gives the full variable domain: GAGVSQSPRYKVTKRGQDVALRCDPISGHVSLYWYRQALGQGPEFLTYFNYEAQQDKSGLPNDRFSAERPEGSISTLTIQRTEQRDSAMYRCASGRMGNEQFFGPGTRLTVL.

A word on this clonotype: A much larger clonotype is one base distant, so this may be a read error. The rearrangement uses TRBV19 and TRBJ2-7, with 8 positions matching TRBD1. The CDR3 length is 14 residues. In germline, CDR1 is LNHDA, CDR2 SQIVND (reference sequence). With 9 bases clipped from V and 0 bases from J, the junction kept 7 bases outside the gene matches. The CDR3 DNA sequence: TGTGCCAGCAAACAGGGGGGAAGCTCCTACGAGCAGTACTTC. It translates to CASKQGGSSYEQYF.

This sequence joins TRBV5-6 and TRBJ2-7; TRBD1 agrees at 7 bases. The germline V gene has CDR1 SGHDT and CDR2 YYEEEE. V lost 4 bases and J lost 3; bases outside the gene matches: 7. The CDR3 spans 14 residues. The CDR3, as DNA: TGTGCCAGCAGCCAGACAGGGACGAACTACGAGCAGTACTTC. It is translated as CASSQTGTNYEQYF.

The chain links TRBV29-1 to TRBJ1-2, with 8 bases that match TRBD1. The CDR3 is 12 amino acids. The junction had 6 bases not matched to a gene; V was cut back by 4 bases and J by 8 bases. Germline V gives CDR1 SQVTM, CDR2 ANQGSEA. CDR3 loop: CSVVGQEAGYTF. DNA of the CDR3: TGCAGCGTTGTGGGACAGGAAGCGGGCTACACCTTC.